This T cell receptor (beta chain) was recovered during a study of cytomegalovirus exposure and HLA in healthy donors. Study observations and caveats: HLA-A and HLA-B allele assignments for most subjects were reportedly predicted accurately using TCR beta sequences.

As concerns this clone: The antigen remains unidentified.

This CDR3 contains 17 residues. V shed 7 bases, J shed 5 bases, and the junction held 14 bases outside the gene matches. Germline loops: CDR1 MNHEY, CDR2 SMNVEV (reference sequence). Primers for the PCR totalled 60 Vbeta and 13 Jbeta. Repertoires were generated with immunoSEQ multiplex PCR, while TCRdb's copy carries only in-frame clones and drops some. In the table there are hundreds of thousands of clones, over 80% of which are singletons. This sequence joins TRBV27 and TRBJ2-3; 11 bases fit TRBD2. The sequence was collected from a man aged 40-49 years in good health and CMV-seropositive. Input material: PBMCs. CDR3 nucleotide sequence: TGTGCCAGCAAATGGGGCGGGCTAGCGGGAGGAAGAGATACGCAGTATTTT. Its translation is CASKWGGLAGGRDTQYF.